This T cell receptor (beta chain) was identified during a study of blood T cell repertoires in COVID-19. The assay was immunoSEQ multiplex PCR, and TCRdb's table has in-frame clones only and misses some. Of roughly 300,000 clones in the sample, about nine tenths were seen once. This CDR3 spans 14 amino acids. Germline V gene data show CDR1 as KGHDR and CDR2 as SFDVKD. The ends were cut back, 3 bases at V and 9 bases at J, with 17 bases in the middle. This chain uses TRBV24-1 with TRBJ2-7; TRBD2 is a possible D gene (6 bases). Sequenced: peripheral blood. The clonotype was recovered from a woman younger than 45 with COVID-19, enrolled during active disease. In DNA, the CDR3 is TGTGCCACCAGTGATGCAGCCGCTGCGGAGGGGCAGTACTTC. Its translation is CATSDAAAAEGQYF.